Below are 22 T cell receptor beta chains sequenced from a single sample in a study of a mutant IDH1 vaccine in newly diagnosed glioma. Time point indicated: week 23, last vaccination. Doses of 300 ug of mutant IDH1 20-mer peptide were given with topical imiquimod. Their antigens are not known. Only in-frame clones appear in the TCRdb table, and some are missing; sequencing was by immunoSEQ multiplex PCR. This table holds 35,000 to 50,000 clones, 91% found once. Here the sequenced sample was PBMCs, taken from a glioma patient whose treatment included an IDH1 peptide vaccine. These receptors originate from a man aged 45 to 65 with glioma.

This chain joins TRBV9 and TRBJ1-3; TRBD1 is a possible D gene (6 bases). V shed 6 bases and J shed 0 bases, with 10 bases lying between them. The CDR3 runs 14 residues. CDR1 is SGDLS and CDR2 is YYNGEE in the germline V gene. The CDR3: CASNQDSSGNTIYF. As DNA, the CDR3 is TGTGCCAGCAACCAGGACAGCTCTGGAAACACCATATATTTT.

This chain uses TRBV4-3 with TRBJ2-3; tentatively, D is TRBD1 or TRBD2 (5 bases each). Germline-derived CDR1 and CDR2 are LGHNA and YSLEER. This CDR3 is built from 17 residues. The V gene lost 4 bases and the J gene lost 2 bases, with 19 bases spanning the gap. CDR3 nucleotides: TGCGCCAGCAGCCTCTATGTCCGGGGCCCCACCACAGATACGCAGTATTTT. This gives the protein CASSLYVRGPTTDTQYF.

The J gene is TRBJ2-5, the V gene TRBV27, with TRBD2 as a possible D gene (6 bases). There are 16 residues in the CDR3. Germline V lookup: CDR1 MNHEY, CDR2 SMNVEV (reference sequence). Deletions cut 8 bases from V and 5 bases from J, with 24 bases between. CDR3 loop: CASSFLGDSKEETQYF. The CDR3 coding sequence is TGTGCCAGCTCCTTTCTAGGGGACTCCAAGGAGGAGACCCAGTACTTC.

Written as DNA, the CDR3 is TGTGCCAGCAGGCCGCCGGGACCCCCAAATCAGCCCCAGCATTTT. Translation: CASRPPGPPNQPQHF. The chain couples TRBV7-2 to TRBJ1-5, with D possibly TRBD1 on 5 matching bases. The CDR3 contains 15 residues. V was cut by 6 bases and J by 4 bases, with 16 bases left in between. CDR1 and CDR2 (germline): SGHTA, FQGNSA.

The genes are TRBV28 and TRBJ1-2; D is perhaps TRBD1 (5 bases). Trimming cost V 2 bases and J 4 bases, with 32 bases left between them. The CDR3 sequence is 21 residues long. In germline, CDR1 is MDHEN, CDR2 SYDVKM. DNA for the CDR3: TGTGCCAGCAGTTTAAGTTGGCCGACCCCAGGGCTAAACTACCGGAGCTATGGCTACACCTTC. This sequence encodes CASSLSWPTPGLNYRSYGYTF.

The chain carries TRBV9 and TRBJ2-3, with 8 bases identical to TRBD1. The CDR3 runs to 14 residues. V trimming: 0 bases; J trimming: 5 bases; junction bases outside the gene matches: 2. Germline V gene sequence: CDR1 SGDLS, CDR2 YYNGEE. The CDR3 sequence: CASSVVGTGDTQYF. The DNA for the CDR3 is TGTGCCAGCAGCGTAGTCGGGACAGGAGATACGCAGTATTTT.

The rearrangement uses TRBV7-9 and TRBJ2-3; D unclear. The germline V gene has CDR1 SEHNR and CDR2 FQNEAQ (reference sequence). The CDR3 sequence is 12 residues long. Trimming took off 0 bases at V and 8 bases at J, with 6 bases between the two ends. DNA for the CDR3: TGTGCCAGCAGCTTAGCCACCGGTACGCAGTATTTT. Its translation is CASSLATGTQYF.

This chain joins TRBV7-2 and TRBJ2-2; D not certain. V shed 4 bases and J shed 6 bases, with 9 bases lying between them. CDR3 length: 13 residues. Germline V CDR1 and CDR2: SGHTA, FQGNSA. CDR3 residues: CASSSPSAGELFF. The CDR3 DNA sequence: TGTGCCAGCAGCTCCCCTAGTGCCGGGGAGCTGTTTTTT.

This chain joins TRBV19 and TRBJ1-5, with no clear D. Germline values: CDR1 LNHDA, CDR2 SQIVND (reference sequence). The V gene lost 9 bases and the J gene lost 1 base, with 16 bases spanning the gap. This CDR3 has 15 residues. The CDR3 is CASNPEGLSNQPQHF. In nucleotides, the CDR3 is TGTGCCAGCAATCCGGAGGGTCTAAGCAATCAGCCCCAGCATTTT.

The chain has TRBV19 and TRBJ1-5, with 8 bases matching TRBD1. This CDR3 contains 13 residues. Germline loops: CDR1 LNHDA, CDR2 SQIVND (reference sequence). Germline trimming cut 4 bases from V and 5 bases from J; bases unmatched to any gene: 1. The CDR3 DNA is TGTGCCAGTAGTACAGGGGGCTATCAGCCCCAGCATTTT. Its protein product is CASSTGGYQPQHF.

The rearrangement joins TRBV7-6 to TRBJ2-5; TRBD2 matches at 9 bases. This CDR3 contains 15 residues. CDR1 and CDR2 from the germline V gene are SGHVS and FNYEAQ. The junction had 5 bases not matched to a gene; V was cut back by 5 bases and J by 1 base. DNA of the CDR3: TGTGCCAGCAGCAAACCGGGACTAGCCCAAGAGACCCAGTACTTC. It is translated as CASSKPGLAQETQYF.

The chain uses TRBV5-1 and TRBJ2-5, with 9 bases identical to TRBD1. V lost 0 bases, J lost 5 bases, and 2 bases stayed unmatched. The germline gives CDR1 SGHRS, CDR2 YFSETQ. CDR3 length: 14 amino acids. CDR3 sequence: CASSLVGTGETQYF. The CDR3 nucleotides are TGCGCCAGCAGCTTGGTAGGGACAGGGGAGACCCAGTACTTC.

The chain uses TRBV4-3 and TRBJ2-1; 7 nucleotides agree with TRBD2. This CDR3 comprises 17 residues. Germline V gives CDR1 LGHNA, CDR2 YSLEER. Germline trimming cut 1 base from V and 0 bases from J; bases unmatched to any gene: 6. CDR3 in amino acids: CASSQGSGTSSYNEQFF. The CDR3 DNA follows: TGCGCCAGCAGCCAAGGGAGCGGGACGAGCTCCTACAATGAGCAGTTCTTC.

The CDR3 loop reads CASSRFDRGAGETQYF. The CDR3 nucleotides are TGTGCCAGCAGCCGATTCGATAGGGGGGCAGGAGAGACCCAGTACTTC. This chain uses TRBV4-2 with TRBJ2-5; tentatively, D is TRBD1 or TRBD2 (6 bases each). The V end was cut by 4 bases, the J end by 4 bases, with 19 bases between. The germline V gene has CDR1 LGHNA and CDR2 YNFKEQ. This CDR3 is built from 16 residues.

V is TRBV7-3 and J is TRBJ1-1; maybe TRBD1 (5 bases). Trimming stripped 0 bases from V and 1 base from J, with 6 bases between. The CDR3 has 14 residues. The germline V gene has CDR1 SGHTA and CDR2 FQGTGA. The CDR3 protein is CASSLTGANTEAFF. The CDR3 DNA follows: TGTGCCAGCAGCTTAACTGGGGCGAACACTGAAGCTTTCTTT.

The V call is TRBV10-1, the J call TRBJ2-4; possible D gene TRBD1, 5 bases. Germline CDR1 reads WNHNN; CDR2 reads SYGVQD (reference sequence). The CDR3 runs to 15 residues. V was cut by 6 bases and J by 2 bases, with 14 bases left in between. The CDR3 is CASSGGSGSKNIQYF. The CDR3 DNA sequence: TGCGCCAGCAGCGGCGGATCAGGGTCCAAAAACATTCAGTACTTC.

The chain uses TRBV2 and TRBJ1-4; TRBD1 aligns across 7 bases. Germline V gene data show CDR1 as SNHLY and CDR2 as FYNNEI. The CDR3 sequence is 14 residues long. The ends lost 7 bases at V and 8 bases at J; junction bases unmatched: 10. CDR3 protein: CASNTQGIREKLFF. The CDR3 DNA reads as TGTGCCAGCAATACACAGGGGATTAGAGAAAAACTGTTTTTT. Together with reference TRBV2 and TRBJ1-4, the CDR3 gives the full variable domain: EPEVTQTPSHQVTQMGQEVILRCVPISNHLYFYWYRQILGQKVEFLVSFYNNEISEKSEIFDDQFSVERPDGSNFTLKIRSTKLEDSAMYFCASNTQGIREKLFFGSGTQLSVL.

The V and J genes are TRBV27 and TRBJ2-7; 8 nucleotides match TRBD2. CDR1 MNHEY and CDR2 SMNVEV come from the germline V gene (reference sequence). The CDR3 has 14 amino acids. V shed 4 bases and J 4 bases; nucleotides not matched to a gene: 6. The CDR3 DNA follows: TGTGCCAGCAGTTACGGGACTAGTGTGTACGAGCAGTACTTC. Protein product: CASSYGTSVYEQYF.

The sample holds a few counts of this clone. The chain combines TRBV5-8 with TRBJ2-3; D may be TRBD2 (8 bases). Looked up from germline, CDR1 is SGHTS and CDR2 is YDEGEE. V was trimmed by 4 bases and J by 3 bases, leaving 15 bases between them. The CDR3 loop spans 15 amino acids. The CDR3 DNA reads TGTGCCAGCAGCGTCGGGAGGGGGCGAACAGATACGCAGTATTTT. Encoded protein: CASSVGRGRTDTQYF.

The V gene is TRBV6-1, the J gene TRBJ2-1, with D tentatively TRBD2 (5 bases). CDR3 size: 16 residues. CDR1 MNHNS and CDR2 SASEGT come from the germline V gene. V was clipped by 3 bases and J by 4 bases, with 16 bases between them. CDR3 sequence: CASSDKVRGLYNEQFF. DNA of the CDR3: TGTGCCAGCAGTGATAAGGTGAGAGGGCTGTACAATGAGCAGTTCTTC.

The chain has TRBV7-9 and TRBJ1-4; D gene unclear. V was clipped by 1 base and J by 5 bases, with 8 bases between them. This CDR3 has 14 residues. Germline V gene sequence: CDR1 SEHNR, CDR2 FQNEAQ (reference sequence). CDR3 DNA: TGTGCCAGCAGCTTAGATTTTCAGAATGAAAAACTGTTTTTT. Translating gives CASSLDFQNEKLFF.

This CDR3 is CASSQDWGTGELFF. CDR3 bases: TGCGCCAGCAGCCAAGATTGGGGAACCGGGGAGCTGTTTTTT. The V call is TRBV4-3, the J call TRBJ2-2, with no clear D. Germline V gene lookup returns CDR1 LGHNA and CDR2 YSLEER. CDR3 length: 14 amino acids. V gave up 0 bases and J gave up 5 bases, with 7 bases separating them.